The clone carrying this T cell receptor beta chain was observed many times. The antigen is undetermined. The data originate from a study of molecular identifiers for immune sequencing clone quantification. The CDR3 covers 16 residues. V was cut by 3 bases and J by 0 bases, with 13 bases left in between. The germline V gene encodes CDR1 SNHLY and CDR2 FYNNEI. Libraries of bulk TCR were made by previously described methods (with listed TCR primers). TCRdb independently ran MiXCR on the PCR reads; one entry per CDR3 protein. The data show 460,000 or so distinct CDR3 sequences, around 25% seen once. A CD8+CD4-CCR7+CD45RA+ phenotype served as the sorting definition for naive CD8 T cells. Regarding the study as a whole: Over 97% of CMV-specific effector molecules, but under 1% of naive ones, were in clones above 20 copies. In cases of identical TCR molecules sharing a barcode, highly expanded clone sizes could be underestimated.

This rearrangement joins TRBV2 to TRBJ2-3; D possibly corresponds to TRBD2 (6 bases). Specimen: naive CD8+ T cells from blood, with Jurkat cell RNA spiked in. This sample's subset: FACS-sorted CD8+CD4-CCR7+CD45RA+ naive T cells. The TCR was taken from a human donor in good health. Some libraries in this study had Jurkat cell RNA spiked in. The CDR3 sequence: CASSEREEPSTDTQYF. The DNA of the CDR3 is TGTGCCAGCAGTGAGAGGGAGGAACCTAGCACAGATACGCAGTATTTT.